Sequencing of this T cell receptor beta chain was carried out in a study of blood T cell repertoires in COVID-19. Germline V gene data show CDR1 as SGHNT and CDR2 as YENEEA. The CDR3 is made up of 14 amino acids. Trimming removed 5 bases from V and 2 bases from J; junction bases left unmatched: 1. Measured with immunoSEQ multiplex PCR; TCRdb has only the in-frame clones, and not every one. Among more than 85,000 clones listed, about 80% were seen once. Remarks on this clone: The sample has other DNA sequences that encode this CDR3 too.

The receptor comes from a man aged 70-80 years with acute or convalescent COVID-19. The sequenced sample consisted of peripheral blood. The chain carries TRBV11-3 and TRBJ2-5, with 11 bases fitting TRBD1. CDR3 bases: TGTGCCAGCAGCCGGGACAGGGGGCAAGAGACCCAGTACTTC. This sequence encodes CASSRDRGQETQYF.